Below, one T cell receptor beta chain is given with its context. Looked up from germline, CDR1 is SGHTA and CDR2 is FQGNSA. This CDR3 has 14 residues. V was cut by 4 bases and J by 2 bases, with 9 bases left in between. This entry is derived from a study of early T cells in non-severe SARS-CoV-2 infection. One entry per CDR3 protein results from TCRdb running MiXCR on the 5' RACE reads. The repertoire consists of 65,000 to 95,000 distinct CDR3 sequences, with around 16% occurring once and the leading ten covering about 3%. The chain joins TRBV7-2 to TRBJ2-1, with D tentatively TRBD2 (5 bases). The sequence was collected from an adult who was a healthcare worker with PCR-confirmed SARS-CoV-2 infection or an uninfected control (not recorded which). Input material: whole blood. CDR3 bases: TGTGCCAGCAGCTCACCCGGGACCTACAATGAGCAGTTCTTC. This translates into CASSSPGTYNEQFF.